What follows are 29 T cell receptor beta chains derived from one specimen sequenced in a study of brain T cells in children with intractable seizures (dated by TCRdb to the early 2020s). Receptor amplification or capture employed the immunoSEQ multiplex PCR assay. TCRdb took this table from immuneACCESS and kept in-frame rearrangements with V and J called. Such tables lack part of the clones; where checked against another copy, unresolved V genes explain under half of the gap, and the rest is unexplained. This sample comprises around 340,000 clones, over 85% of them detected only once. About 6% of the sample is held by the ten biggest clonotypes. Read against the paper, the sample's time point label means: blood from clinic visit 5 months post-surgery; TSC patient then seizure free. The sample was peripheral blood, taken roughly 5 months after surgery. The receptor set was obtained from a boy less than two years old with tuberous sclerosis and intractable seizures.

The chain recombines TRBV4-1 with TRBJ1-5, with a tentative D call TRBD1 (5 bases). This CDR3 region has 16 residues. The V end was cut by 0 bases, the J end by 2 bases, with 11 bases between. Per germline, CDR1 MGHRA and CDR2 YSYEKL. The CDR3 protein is CASSQDGGFGNQPQHF. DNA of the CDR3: TGCGCCAGCAGCCAAGATGGGGGATTCGGCAATCAGCCCCAGCATTTT.

CDR3 DNA: TGTGCCACCAGTGATTCAAAAACAGGGAACACAGATACGCAGTATTTT. Its protein is CATSDSKTGNTDTQYF. V is TRBV24-1 and J is TRBJ2-3, with a possible D match to TRBD1 (6 bases). Trimming left V 2 bases short and J 2 bases short, with 13 bases between. The CDR3 consists of 16 residues. The germline gives CDR1 KGHDR, CDR2 SFDVKD.

Written as DNA, the CDR3 is TGTGCCAGCAGCTTGCACACGATAGCGGGAGGGAGCACCGGGGAGCTGTTTTTT. Translated: CASSLHTIAGGSTGELFF. The rearrangement uses TRBV5-4 and TRBJ2-2; 11 nucleotides agree with TRBD2. This CDR3 has 18 residues. Germline trimming cut 1 base from V and 4 bases from J; bases unmatched to any gene: 9. CDR1 is SGHNT, CDR2 YYREEE, per germline (reference sequence).

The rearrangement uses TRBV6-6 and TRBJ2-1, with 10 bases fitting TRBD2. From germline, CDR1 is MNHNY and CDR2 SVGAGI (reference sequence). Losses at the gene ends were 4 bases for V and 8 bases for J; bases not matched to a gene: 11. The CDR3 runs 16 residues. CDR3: CASSWLAGDRGHEQFF. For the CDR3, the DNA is TGTGCCAGCAGTTGGCTAGCGGGAGACCGGGGCCATGAGCAGTTCTTC.

CDR3: CASSLYYNEQFF. CDR3 nucleotide sequence: TGTGCCAGCAGTTTGTATTACAATGAGCAGTTCTTC. This rearrangement joins TRBV6-6 to TRBJ2-1; D is unresolved. This CDR3 comprises 12 residues. Germline V gives CDR1 MNHNY, CDR2 SVGAGI (reference sequence). The germline V and J ends were trimmed by 4 bases and 4 bases, with 5 bases remaining between them.

CDR3 in DNA: TGCGCCAGCAGCCAAGATCCGGGAGGTCGATCGACCGGGGAGCTGTTTTTT. It translates to CASSQDPGGRSTGELFF. The rearrangement uses TRBV4-1 and TRBJ2-2; 7 bases match TRBD2. Per the germline V gene, CDR1 is MGHRA and CDR2 is YSYEKL. The CDR3 loop spans 17 amino acids. V lost 0 bases, J lost 5 bases, and 9 bases stayed unmatched.

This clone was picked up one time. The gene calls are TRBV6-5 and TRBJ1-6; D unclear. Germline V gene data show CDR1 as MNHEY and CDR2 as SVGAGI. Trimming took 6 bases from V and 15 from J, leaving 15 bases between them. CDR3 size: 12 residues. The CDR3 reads CASSPRVDLLHF. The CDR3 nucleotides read TGTGCCAGCAGCCCAAGGGTAGATCTCCTCCACTTT.

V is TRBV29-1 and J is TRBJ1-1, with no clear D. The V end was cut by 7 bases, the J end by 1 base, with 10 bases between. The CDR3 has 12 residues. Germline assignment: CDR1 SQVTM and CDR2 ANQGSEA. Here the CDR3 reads CSARGGNTEAFF. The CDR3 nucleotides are TGCAGCGCCCGGGGAGGGAACACTGAAGCTTTCTTT.

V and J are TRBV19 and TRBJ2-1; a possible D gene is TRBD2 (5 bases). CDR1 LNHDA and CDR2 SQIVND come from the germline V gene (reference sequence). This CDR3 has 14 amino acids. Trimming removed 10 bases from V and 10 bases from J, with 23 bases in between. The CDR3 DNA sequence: TGTGCCACCGAGGAATCCCCTTGGGGAGCCGAGCAGTTCTTC. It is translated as CATEESPWGAEQFF.

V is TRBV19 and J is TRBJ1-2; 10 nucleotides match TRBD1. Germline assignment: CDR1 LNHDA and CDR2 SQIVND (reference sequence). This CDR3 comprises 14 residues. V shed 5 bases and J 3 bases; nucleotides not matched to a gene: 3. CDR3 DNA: TGTGCCAGTAGTGTGACAGGGGGCTACTATGGCTACACCTTC. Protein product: CASSVTGGYYGYTF.

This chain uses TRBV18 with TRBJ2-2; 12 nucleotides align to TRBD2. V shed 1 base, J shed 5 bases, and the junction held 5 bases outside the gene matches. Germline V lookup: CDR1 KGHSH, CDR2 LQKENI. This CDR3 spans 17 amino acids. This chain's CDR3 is CASSPQMTSGRTGELFF. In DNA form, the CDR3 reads TGTGCCAGCTCACCACAAATGACTAGCGGGAGAACCGGGGAGCTGTTTTTT.

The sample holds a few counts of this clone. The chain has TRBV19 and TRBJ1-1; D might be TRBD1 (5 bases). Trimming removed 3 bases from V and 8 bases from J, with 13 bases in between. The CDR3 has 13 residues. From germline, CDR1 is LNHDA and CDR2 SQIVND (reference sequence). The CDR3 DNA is TGTGCCAGTAGTATCCCGGGTTGGGGCGAAGCTTTCTTT. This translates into CASSIPGWGEAFF.

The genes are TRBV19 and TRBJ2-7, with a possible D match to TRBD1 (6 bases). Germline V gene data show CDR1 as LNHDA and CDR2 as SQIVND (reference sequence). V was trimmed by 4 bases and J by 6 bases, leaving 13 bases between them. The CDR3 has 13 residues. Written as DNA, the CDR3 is TGTGCCAGTAGTACCGAAGGACAGTCCGAGCAGTACTTC. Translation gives CASSTEGQSEQYF.

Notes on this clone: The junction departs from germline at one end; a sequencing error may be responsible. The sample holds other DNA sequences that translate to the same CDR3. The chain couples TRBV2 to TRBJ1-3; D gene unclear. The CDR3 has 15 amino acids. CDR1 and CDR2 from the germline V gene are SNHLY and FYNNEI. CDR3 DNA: TGTGCCAGCAGCATCCTAATCGGCTCTGGAAATACCATATATTTT. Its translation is CASSILIGSGNTIYF.

CDR3 amino acids: CASTPGGADYNEQFF. The CDR3 coding sequence is TGTGCCAGCACCCCAGGGGGAGCAGACTACAATGAGCAGTTCTTC. The chain couples TRBV11-3 to TRBJ2-1; 7 bases map to TRBD1. CDR3 size: 15 residues. J was trimmed by 3 bases and V by 7 bases; bases with no gene match: 9. Looked up from germline, CDR1 is SGHNT and CDR2 is YENEEA.

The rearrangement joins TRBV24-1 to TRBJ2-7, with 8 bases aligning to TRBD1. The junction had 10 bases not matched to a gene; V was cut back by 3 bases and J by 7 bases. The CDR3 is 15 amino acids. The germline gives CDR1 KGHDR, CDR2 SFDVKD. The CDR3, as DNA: TGTGCCACCAGTGATGGGACAGGCCCTTGGGGGGAGCAGTACTTC. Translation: CATSDGTGPWGEQYF.

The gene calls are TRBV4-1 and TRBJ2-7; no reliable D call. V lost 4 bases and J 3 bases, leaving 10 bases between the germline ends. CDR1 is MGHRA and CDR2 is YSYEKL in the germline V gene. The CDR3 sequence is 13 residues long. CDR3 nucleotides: TGCGCCAGCAGCCCTAATACAGTCTACGAGCAGTACTTC. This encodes CASSPNTVYEQYF.

The CDR3 region has the DNA TGTGCCAGCAGTGAAATCCCCGGGACAGGGCCAGATACGCAGTATTTT. This gives the protein CASSEIPGTGPDTQYF. The V and J genes are TRBV6-1 and TRBJ2-3, with TRBD1 matching over 9 bases. Germline V gene lookup returns CDR1 MNHNS and CDR2 SASEGT. CDR3 length: 16 residues. Germline trimming cut 2 bases from V and 4 bases from J; bases unmatched to any gene: 7.

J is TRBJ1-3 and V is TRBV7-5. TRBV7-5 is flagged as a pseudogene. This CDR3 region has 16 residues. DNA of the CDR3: TGTGCCAGAAGCTTTATCCTAACGTCGACTGGAAACACCATATATTTT. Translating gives CARSFILTSTGNTIYF.

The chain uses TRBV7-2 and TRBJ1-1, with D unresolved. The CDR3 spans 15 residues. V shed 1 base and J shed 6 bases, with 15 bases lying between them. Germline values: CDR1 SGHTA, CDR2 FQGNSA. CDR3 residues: CASSLVTKGLSEAFF. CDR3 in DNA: TGTGCCAGCAGCTTAGTTACAAAAGGTTTGTCTGAAGCTTTCTTT.

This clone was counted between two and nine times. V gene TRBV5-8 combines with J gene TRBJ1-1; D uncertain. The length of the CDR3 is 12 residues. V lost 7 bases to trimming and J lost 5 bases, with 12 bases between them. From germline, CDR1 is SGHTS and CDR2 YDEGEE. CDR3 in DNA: TGTGCCAGCGGCCCCTGGGTTACTGAAGCTTTCTTT. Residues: CASGPWVTEAFF.

In DNA, the CDR3 is TGCGCCAGCAGCTTGGCTAGCGGGAGAGGGGGTGAGCAGTTCTTC. This translates into CASSLASGRGGEQFF. The rearrangement uses TRBV5-1 and TRBJ2-1; the match to TRBD2 covers 10 bases. The CDR3 extends over 15 amino acids. Germline V gene sequence: CDR1 SGHRS, CDR2 YFSETQ. The junction had 6 bases not matched to a gene; V was cut back by 0 bases and J by 9 bases.

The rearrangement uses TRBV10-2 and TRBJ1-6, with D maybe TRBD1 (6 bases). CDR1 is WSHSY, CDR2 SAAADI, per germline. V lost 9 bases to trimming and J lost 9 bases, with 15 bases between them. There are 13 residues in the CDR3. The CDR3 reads CASQGQVGSPLHF. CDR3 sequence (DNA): TGCGCCAGTCAGGGGCAGGTTGGTTCACCCCTCCACTTT.

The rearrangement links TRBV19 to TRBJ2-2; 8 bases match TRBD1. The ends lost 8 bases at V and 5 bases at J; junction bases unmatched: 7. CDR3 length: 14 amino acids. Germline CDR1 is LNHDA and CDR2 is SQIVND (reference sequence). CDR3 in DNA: TGTGCCAGTTCCCCATACAGGGGGACCGGGGAGCTGTTTTTT. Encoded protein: CASSPYRGTGELFF.

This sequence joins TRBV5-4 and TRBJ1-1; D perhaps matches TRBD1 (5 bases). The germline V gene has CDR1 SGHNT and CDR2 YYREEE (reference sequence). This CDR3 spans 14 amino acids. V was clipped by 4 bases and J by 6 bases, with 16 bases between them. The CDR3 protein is CASSSEGPQAEAFF. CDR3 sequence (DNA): TGTGCCAGCAGCAGTGAGGGGCCTCAGGCTGAAGCTTTCTTT.

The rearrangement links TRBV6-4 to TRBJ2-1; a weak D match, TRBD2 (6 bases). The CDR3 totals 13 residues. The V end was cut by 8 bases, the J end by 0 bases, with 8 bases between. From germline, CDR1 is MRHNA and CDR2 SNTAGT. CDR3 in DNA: TGTGCCAGCCGGGAGTCCTCCTACAATGAGCAGTTCTTC. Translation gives CASRESSYNEQFF.

The CDR3 sequence is CASSPNHRAGGGDTQYF. DNA for the CDR3: TGCGCCAGCAGCCCTAATCACCGAGCGGGAGGAGGAGATACGCAGTATTTT. This chain uses TRBV4-1 with TRBJ2-3; 9 bases map to TRBD2. Germline-derived CDR1 and CDR2 are MGHRA and YSYEKL. The V segment lost 4 bases and the J segment 5 bases; nucleotides outside the gene matches: 13. This CDR3 contains 17 residues.

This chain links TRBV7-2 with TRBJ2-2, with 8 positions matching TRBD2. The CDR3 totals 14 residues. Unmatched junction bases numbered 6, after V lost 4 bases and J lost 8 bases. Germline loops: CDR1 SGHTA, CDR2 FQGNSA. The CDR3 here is CASSSGLVVGELFF. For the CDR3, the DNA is TGTGCCAGCAGCTCGGGACTAGTAGTAGGGGAGCTGTTTTTT.

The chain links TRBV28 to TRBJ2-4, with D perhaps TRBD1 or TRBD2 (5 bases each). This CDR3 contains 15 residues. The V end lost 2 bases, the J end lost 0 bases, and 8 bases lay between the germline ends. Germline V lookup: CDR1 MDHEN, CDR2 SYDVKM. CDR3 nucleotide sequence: TGTGCCAGCAGTTTACTGGGGGAAGCCAAAAACATTCAGTACTTC. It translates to CASSLLGEAKNIQYF. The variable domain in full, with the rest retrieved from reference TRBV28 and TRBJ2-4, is DVKVTQSSRYLVKRTGEKVFLECVQDMDHENMFWYRQDPGLGLRLIYFSYDVKMKEKGDIPEGYSVSREKKERFSLILESASTNQTSMYLCASSLLGEAKNIQYFGAGTRLSVL.